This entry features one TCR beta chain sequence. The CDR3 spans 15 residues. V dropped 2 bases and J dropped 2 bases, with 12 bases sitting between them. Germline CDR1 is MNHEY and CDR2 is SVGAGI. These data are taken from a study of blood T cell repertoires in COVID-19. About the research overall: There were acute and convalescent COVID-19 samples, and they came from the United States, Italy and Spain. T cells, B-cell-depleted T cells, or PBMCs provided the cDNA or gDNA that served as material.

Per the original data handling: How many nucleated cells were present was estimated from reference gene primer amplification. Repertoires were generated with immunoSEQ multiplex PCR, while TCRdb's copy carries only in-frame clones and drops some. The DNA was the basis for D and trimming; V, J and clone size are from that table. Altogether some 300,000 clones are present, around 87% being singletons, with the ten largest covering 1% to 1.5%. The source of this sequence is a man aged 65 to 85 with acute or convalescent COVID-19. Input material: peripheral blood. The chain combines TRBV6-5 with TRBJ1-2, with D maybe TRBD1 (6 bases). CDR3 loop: CASSYTPRGNYGYTF. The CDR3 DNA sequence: TGTGCCAGCAGTTACACTCCCAGGGGAAACTATGGCTACACCTTC.